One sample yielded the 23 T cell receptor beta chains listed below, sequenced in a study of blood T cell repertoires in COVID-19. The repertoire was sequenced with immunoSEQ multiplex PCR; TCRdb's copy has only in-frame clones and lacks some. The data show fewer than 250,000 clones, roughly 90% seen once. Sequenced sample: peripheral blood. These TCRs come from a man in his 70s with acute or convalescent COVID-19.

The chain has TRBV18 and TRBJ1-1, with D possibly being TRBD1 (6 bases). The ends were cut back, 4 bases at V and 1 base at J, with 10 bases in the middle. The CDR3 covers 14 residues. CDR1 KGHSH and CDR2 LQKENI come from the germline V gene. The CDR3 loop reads CASSRRQENTEAFF. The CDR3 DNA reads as TGTGCCAGCTCACGACGACAGGAGAACACTGAAGCTTTCTTT. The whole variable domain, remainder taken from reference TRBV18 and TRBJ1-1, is NAGVMQNPRHLVRRRGQEARLRCSPMKGHSHVYWYRQLPEEGLKFMVYLQKENIIDESGMPKERFSAEFPKEGPSILRIQQVVRGDSAAYFCASSRRQENTEAFFGQGTRLTVV.

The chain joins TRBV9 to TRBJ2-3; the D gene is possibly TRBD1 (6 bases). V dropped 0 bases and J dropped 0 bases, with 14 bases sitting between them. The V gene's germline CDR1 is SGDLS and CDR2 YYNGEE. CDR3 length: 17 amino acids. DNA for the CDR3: TGTGCCAGCAGCGTAGGATCGGGACACCCTAGCACAGATACGCAGTATTTT. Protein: CASSVGSGHPSTDTQYF.

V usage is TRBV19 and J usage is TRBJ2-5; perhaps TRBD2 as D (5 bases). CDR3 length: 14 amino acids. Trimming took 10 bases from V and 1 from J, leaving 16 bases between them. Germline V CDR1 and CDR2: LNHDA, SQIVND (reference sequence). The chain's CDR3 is CATSIIRGQETQYF. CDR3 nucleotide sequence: TGTGCCACTTCTATAATCCGGGGCCAAGAGACCCAGTACTTC.

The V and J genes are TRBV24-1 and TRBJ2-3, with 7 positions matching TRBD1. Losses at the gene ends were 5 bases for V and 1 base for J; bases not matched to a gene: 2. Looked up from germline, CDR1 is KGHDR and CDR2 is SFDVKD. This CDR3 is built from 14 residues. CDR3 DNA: TGTGCCACCAGTGTGCAGGGGGGCACAGATACGCAGTATTTT. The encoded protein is CATSVQGGTDTQYF.

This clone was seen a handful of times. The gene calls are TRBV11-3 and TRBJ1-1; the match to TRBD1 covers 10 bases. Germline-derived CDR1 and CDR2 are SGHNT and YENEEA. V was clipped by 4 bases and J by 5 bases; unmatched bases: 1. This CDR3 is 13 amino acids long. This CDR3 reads CASSWDRGTEAFF. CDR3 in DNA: TGTGCCAGCAGCTGGGACAGGGGTACTGAAGCTTTCTTT.

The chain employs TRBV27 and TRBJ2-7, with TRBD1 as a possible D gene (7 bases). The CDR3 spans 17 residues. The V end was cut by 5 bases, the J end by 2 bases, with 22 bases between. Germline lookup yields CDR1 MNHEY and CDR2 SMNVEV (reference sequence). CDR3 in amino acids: CASSPLRTGGGAYEQYF. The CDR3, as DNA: TGTGCCAGCAGTCCCCTCAGGACAGGCGGCGGGGCCTACGAGCAGTACTTC.

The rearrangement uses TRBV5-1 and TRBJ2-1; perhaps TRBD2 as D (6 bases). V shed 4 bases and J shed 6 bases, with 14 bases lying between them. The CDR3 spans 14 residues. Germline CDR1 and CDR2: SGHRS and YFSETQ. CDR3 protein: CASSRPGGINEQFF. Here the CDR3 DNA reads TGCGCCAGCAGCAGACCTGGAGGGATCAATGAGCAGTTCTTC.

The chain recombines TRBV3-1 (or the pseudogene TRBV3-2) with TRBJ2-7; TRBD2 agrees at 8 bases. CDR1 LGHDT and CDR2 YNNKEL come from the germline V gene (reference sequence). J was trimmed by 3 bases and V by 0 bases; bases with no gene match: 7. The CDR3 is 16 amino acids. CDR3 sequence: CASSQESPGRGYEQYF. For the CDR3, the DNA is TGTGCCAGCAGCCAAGAATCTCCCGGGAGGGGCTACGAGCAGTACTTC.

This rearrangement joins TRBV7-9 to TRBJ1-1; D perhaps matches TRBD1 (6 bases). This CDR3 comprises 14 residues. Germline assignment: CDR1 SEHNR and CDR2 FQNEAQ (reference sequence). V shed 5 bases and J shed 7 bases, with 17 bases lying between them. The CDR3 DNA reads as TGTGCCAGCAGCCCACATTCCTTGGACAGTGAAGCTTTCTTT. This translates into CASSPHSLDSEAFF.

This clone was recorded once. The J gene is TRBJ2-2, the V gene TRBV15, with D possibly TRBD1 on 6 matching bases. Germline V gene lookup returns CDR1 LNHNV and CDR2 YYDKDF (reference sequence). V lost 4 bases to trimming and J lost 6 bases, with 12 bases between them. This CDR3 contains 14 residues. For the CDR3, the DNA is TGTGCCACCAGCAAAGCAGGGGTTCCCGGGGAGCTGTTTTTT. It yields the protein CATSKAGVPGELFF.

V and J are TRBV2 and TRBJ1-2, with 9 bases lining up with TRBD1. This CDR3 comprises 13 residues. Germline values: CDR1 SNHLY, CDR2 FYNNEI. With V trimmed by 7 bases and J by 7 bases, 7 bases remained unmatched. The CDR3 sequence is CASIDRGNSGYTF. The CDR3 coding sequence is TGTGCCAGCATAGACAGGGGGAATAGTGGCTACACCTTC.

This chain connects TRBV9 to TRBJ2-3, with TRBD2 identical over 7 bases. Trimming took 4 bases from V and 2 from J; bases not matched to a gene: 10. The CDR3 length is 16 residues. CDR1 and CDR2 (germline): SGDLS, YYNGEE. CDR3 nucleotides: TGTGCCAGCAGCCCCGGTGATAGCGGGTACACAGATACGCAGTATTTT. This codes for CASSPGDSGYTDTQYF. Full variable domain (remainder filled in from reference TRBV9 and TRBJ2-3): DSGVTQTPKHLITATGQRVTLRCSPRSGDLSVYWYQQSLDQGLQFLIQYYNGEERAKGNILERFSAQQFPDLHSELNLSSLELGDSALYFCASSPGDSGYTDTQYFGPGTRLTVL.

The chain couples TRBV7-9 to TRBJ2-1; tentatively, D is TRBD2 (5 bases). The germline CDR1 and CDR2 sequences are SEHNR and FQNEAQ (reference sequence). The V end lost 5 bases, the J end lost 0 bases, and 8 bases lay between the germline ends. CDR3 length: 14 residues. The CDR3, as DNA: TGTGCCAGCAGCGTACTAGGCTCCTACAATGAGCAGTTCTTC. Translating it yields CASSVLGSYNEQFF.

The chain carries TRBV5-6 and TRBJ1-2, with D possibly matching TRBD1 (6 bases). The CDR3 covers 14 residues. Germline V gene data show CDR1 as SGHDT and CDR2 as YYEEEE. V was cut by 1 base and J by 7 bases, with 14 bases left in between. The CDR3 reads CASSLTGQSLGYTF. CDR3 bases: TGTGCCAGCAGCTTGACGGGACAATCGCTTGGCTACACCTTC.

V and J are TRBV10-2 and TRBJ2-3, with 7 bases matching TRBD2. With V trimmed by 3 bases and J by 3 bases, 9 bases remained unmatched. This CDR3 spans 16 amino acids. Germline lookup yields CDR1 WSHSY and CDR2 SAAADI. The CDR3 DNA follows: TGCGCCAGCAGTGATCCCTTCGGGAGGTCTACAGATACGCAGTATTTT. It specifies CASSDPFGRSTDTQYF.

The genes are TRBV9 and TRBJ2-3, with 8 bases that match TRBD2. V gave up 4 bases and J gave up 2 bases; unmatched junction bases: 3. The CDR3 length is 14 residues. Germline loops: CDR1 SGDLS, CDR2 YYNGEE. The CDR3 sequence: CASSRGLATDTQYF. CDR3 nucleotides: TGTGCCAGCAGCCGAGGACTAGCCACAGATACGCAGTATTTT. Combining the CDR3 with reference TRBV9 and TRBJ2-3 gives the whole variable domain DSGVTQTPKHLITATGQRVTLRCSPRSGDLSVYWYQQSLDQGLQFLIQYYNGEERAKGNILERFSAQQFPDLHSELNLSSLELGDSALYFCASSRGLATDTQYFGPGTRLTVL.

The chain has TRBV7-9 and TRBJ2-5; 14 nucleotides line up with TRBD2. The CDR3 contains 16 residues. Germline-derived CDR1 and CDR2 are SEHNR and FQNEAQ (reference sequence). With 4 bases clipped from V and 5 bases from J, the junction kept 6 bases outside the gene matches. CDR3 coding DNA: TGTGCCAGCAGCTCATCCGGGACTAGCGGGAGTGAGACCCAGTACTTC. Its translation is CASSSSGTSGSETQYF.

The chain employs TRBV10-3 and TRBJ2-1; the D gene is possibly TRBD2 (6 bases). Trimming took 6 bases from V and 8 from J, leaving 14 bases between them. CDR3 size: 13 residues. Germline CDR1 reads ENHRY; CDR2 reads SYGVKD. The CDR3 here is CAIRGGTGDEQFF. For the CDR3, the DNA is TGTGCCATCAGAGGCGGGACCGGGGATGAGCAGTTCTTC.

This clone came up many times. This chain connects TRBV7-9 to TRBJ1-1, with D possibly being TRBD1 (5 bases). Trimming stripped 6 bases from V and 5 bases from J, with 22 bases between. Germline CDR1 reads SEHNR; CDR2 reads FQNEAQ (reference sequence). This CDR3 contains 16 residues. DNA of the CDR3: TGTGCCAGCAGTGAAGATGGTCTGGGGCTTGATACTGAAGCTTTCTTT. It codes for CASSEDGLGLDTEAFF.

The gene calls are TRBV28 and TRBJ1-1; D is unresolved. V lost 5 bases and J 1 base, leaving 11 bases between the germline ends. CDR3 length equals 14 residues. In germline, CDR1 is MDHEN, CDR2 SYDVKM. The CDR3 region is CASSLPGSNTEAFF. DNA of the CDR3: TGTGCCAGCAGTCTCCCCGGGTCGAACACTGAAGCTTTCTTT.

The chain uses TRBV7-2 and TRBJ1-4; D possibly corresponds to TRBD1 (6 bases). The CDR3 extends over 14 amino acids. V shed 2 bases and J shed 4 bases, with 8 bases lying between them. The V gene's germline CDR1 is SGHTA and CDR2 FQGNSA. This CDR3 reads CASSLQGINEKLFF. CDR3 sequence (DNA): TGTGCCAGCAGCTTACAGGGGATTAATGAAAAACTGTTTTTT. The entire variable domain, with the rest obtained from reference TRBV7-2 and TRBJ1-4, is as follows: GAGVSQSPSNKVTEKGKDVELRCDPISGHTALYWYRQSLGQGLEFLIYFQGNSAPDKSGLPSDRFSAERTGGSVSTLTIQRTQQEDSAVYLCASSLQGINEKLFFGSGTQLSVL.

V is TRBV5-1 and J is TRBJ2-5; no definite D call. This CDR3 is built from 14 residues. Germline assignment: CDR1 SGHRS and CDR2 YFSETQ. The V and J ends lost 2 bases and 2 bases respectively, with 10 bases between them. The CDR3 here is CASSFGATQETQYF. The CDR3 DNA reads TGCGCCAGCAGCTTCGGAGCGACTCAAGAGACCCAGTACTTC.

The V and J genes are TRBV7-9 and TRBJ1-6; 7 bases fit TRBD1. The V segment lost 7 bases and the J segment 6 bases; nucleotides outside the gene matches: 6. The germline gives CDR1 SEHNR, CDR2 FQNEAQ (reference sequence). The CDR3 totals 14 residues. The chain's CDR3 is CASTRDSGNSPLHF. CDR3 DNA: TGTGCCAGCACCCGGGACAGTGGTAATTCACCCCTCCACTTT.